A selection of T cell receptor beta chains follows, all from one sample in a study of cytomegalovirus exposure and HLA in healthy donors. Sequenced by immunoSEQ multiplex PCR; TCRdb stores in-frame clones only, minus some. This repertoire shows around 180,000 clones, approximately 80% found once; its top ten account for more than 6.5%. The sequencing input was PBMCs. These receptor sequences come from a man aged 18 to 29 in good health and CMV-seropositive. CDR3s include the opening cysteine and the closing phenylalanine or tryptophan. D genes are given only for firm matches. Where a row states a size, it is once, few, many or the class of an expanded clone; other rows omit it.

J gene,D gene,clone size,V gene,CDR3 protein,CDR3 DNA
TRBJ1-4,.,.,TRBV28,CASSPGGGVEKLFF,TGTGCCAGCAGCCCCGGGGGGGGCGTTGAAAAACTGTTTTTT
TRBJ1-2,TRBD1,.,TRBV19,CASSIGTGLGYTF,TGTGCCAGTAGTATAGGGACAGGGCTTGGCTACACCTTC
TRBJ2-1,TRBD2,.,TRBV9,CASSVERTSGSHEQFF,TGTGCCAGCAGCGTAGAAAGGACTAGCGGGAGCCATGAGCAGTTCTTC
TRBJ2-3,.,.,TRBV27,CASSSPGDYSDTDTQYF,TGTGCCAGCAGTTCCCCAGGGGACTACTCTGACACAGATACGCAGTATTTT
TRBJ2-7,.,once,TRBV2,CASSETQVSYEQYF,TGTGCCAGCAGTGAAACGCAGGTCTCCTACGAGCAGTACTTC
TRBJ2-7,.,.,TRBV15,CATSDQGLSDGYEQYF,TGTGCCACCAGCGACCAGGGTCTGTCAGACGGCTACGAGCAGTACTTC
TRBJ2-1,.,.,TRBV5-4,CASSLGADNEQFF,TGTGCCAGCAGCTTGGGAGCGGACAATGAGCAGTTCTTC
TRBJ1-5,TRBD1,once,TRBV5-6,CASSFGQGDQPQHF,TGTGCCAGCAGCTTTGGACAGGGGGATCAGCCCCAGCATTTT
TRBJ2-7,.,.,TRBV4-3,CASSQEYTQYEQYF,TGCGCCAGCAGCCAAGAATACACCCAATACGAGCAGTACTTC
TRBJ2-1,TRBD2,.,TRBV30,CAWSAGAGYNEQFF,TGTGCCTGGAGTGCGGGAGCGGGGTACAATGAGCAGTTCTTC
TRBJ2-2,TRBD2,.,TRBV7-3,CASSLLGGSGNTGELFF,TGTGCCAGCAGCCTCTTGGGGGGGAGCGGTAACACCGGGGAGCTGTTTTTT
TRBJ2-1,.,.,TRBV14,CASSGPGHTYNEQFF,TGTGCCAGCAGCGGACCGGGACACACTTACAATGAGCAGTTCTTC
TRBJ2-1,TRBD1,.,TRBV14,CASSQVAGGRIDEQFF,TGTGCCAGCAGCCAAGTCGCAGGGGGCAGGATCGATGAGCAGTTCTTC
TRBJ2-3,.,.,TRBV6-1,CASSEVLITDTQYF,TGTGCCAGCAGTGAAGTTTTAATCACAGATACGCAGTATTTT
TRBJ2-1,TRBD2,.,TRBV28,CASSVAGVPYNEQFF,TGTGCCAGCAGCGTAGCGGGAGTTCCCTACAATGAGCAGTTCTTC
TRBJ2-7,.,.,TRBV20-1,CSATFGEQYF,TGCAGTGCTACCTTCGGGGAGCAGTACTTC
TRBJ2-7,TRBD2,.,TRBV11-2,CASSLDSVGRVLYEQYF,TGTGCCAGCAGCTTAGATAGCGTCGGGAGGGTCCTCTACGAGCAGTACTTC
TRBJ2-7,.,.,TRBV5-4,CASSRTAAYEQYF,TGTGCCAGCAGCCGGACAGCAGCCTACGAGCAGTACTTC
TRBJ2-7,.,.,TRBV28,CASSSYPAYEQYF,TGTGCCAGCAGTTCCTACCCGGCCTACGAGCAGTACTTC
TRBJ2-1,TRBD2,once,TRBV5-1,CASSLDGLALGEQFF,TGCGCCAGCAGCCTGGACGGACTAGCCCTGGGTGAGCAGTTCTTC
TRBJ2-7,.,.,TRBV25-1,CASSAGPRDEQYF,TGTGCCAGCAGTGCGGGCCCGAGGGACGAGCAGTACTTC
TRBJ2-7,TRBD2,few,TRBV15,CATSRDRGVGSYEQYF,TGTGCCACCAGCAGAGATCGGGGGGTGGGGTCCTACGAGCAGTACTTC
TRBJ2-7,.,.,TRBV7-2,CASTNGGYTYEQYF,TGTGCCAGCACCAATGGAGGGTACACCTACGAGCAGTACTTC
TRBJ1-5,.,once,TRBV28,CASSLGPPQHF,TGTGCCAGCAGTTTGGGCCCGCCCCAGCATTTT
TRBJ2-7,.,.,TRBV19,CASSNRVSGGQYEQYF,TGTGCCAGTAGTAACAGGGTTTCGGGGGGCCAATACGAGCAGTACTTC
TRBJ1-2,TRBD1,.,TRBV5-6,CASSWTGENYGYTF,TGTGCCAGCAGCTGGACAGGCGAAAACTATGGCTACACCTTC
TRBJ2-1,TRBD2,.,TRBV14,CASSQEGRAFYNEQFF,TGTGCCAGCAGCCAAGAGGGGAGGGCCTTCTACAATGAGCAGTTCTTC
TRBJ2-1,TRBD2,.,TRBV6-5,CASSRASGFNEQFF,TGTGCCAGTTCTAGGGCTAGCGGGTTCAATGAGCAGTTCTTC
TRBJ1-5,TRBD1,.,TRBV4-2,CASSQGQGRNQPQHF,TGTGCCAGCAGCCAAGGACAGGGGAGGAATCAGCCCCAGCATTTT
TRBJ2-3,TRBD2,.,TRBV15,CATSRGAGRADTQYF,TGTGCCACCAGCAGAGGGGCAGGGAGGGCAGATACGCAGTATTTT
TRBJ1-5,.,.,TRBV19,CASSIGSGSSNQPQHF,TGTGCCAGTAGTATAGGCTCAGGGTCTAGCAATCAGCCCCAGCATTTT
TRBJ2-5,TRBD2,.,TRBV6-5,CASSSTSGQETQYF,TGTGCCAGCAGCTCCACTAGCGGCCAAGAGACCCAGTACTTC
TRBJ2-7,TRBD1,.,TRBV10-3,CAISGDREGSYEQYF,TGTGCCATCAGCGGGGACAGGGAGGGCTCCTACGAGCAGTACTTC
TRBJ1-1,.,.,TRBV19,CASSTRQIEAFF,TGTGCCAGTAGTACTAGACAGATTGAAGCTTTCTTT
TRBJ1-1,.,.,TRBV6-1,CAIRDADTEAFF,TGTGCCATCAGAGACGCGGACACTGAAGCTTTCTTT
TRBJ2-2,TRBD2,.,TRBV5-4,CASSSGLAKNTGELFF,TGTGCCAGCAGCTCGGGACTAGCTAAGAACACCGGGGAGCTGTTTTTT
TRBJ2-2,.,.,TRBV18,CASSPVQTGELFF,TGTGCCAGCTCACCCGTCCAGACCGGGGAGCTGTTTTTT
TRBJ2-7,TRBD2,.,TRBV4-2,CASSQDSGGPYEQYF,TGTGCCAGCAGCCAAGATAGCGGGGGGCCCTACGAGCAGTACTTC
TRBJ1-2,TRBD1,once,TRBV15,CATSRDQQGWDGYTF,TGTGCCACCAGCAGAGACCAACAGGGGTGGGATGGCTACACCTTC
TRBJ2-1,TRBD2,.,TRBV2,CASPLLAGGSNEQFF,TGTGCCAGTCCCCTACTAGCGGGAGGGAGCAATGAGCAGTTCTTC
TRBJ2-1,.,.,TRBV7-6,CASSTTSNEQFF,TGTGCCAGCAGCACGACTAGTAATGAGCAGTTCTTC
TRBJ2-3,.,.,TRBV14,CASSPLGQSTDTQYF,TGTGCCAGCAGCCCCCTAGGACAGAGCACAGATACGCAGTATTTT
TRBJ1-5,.,once,TRBV6-1,CASNLGTPQHF,TGTGCCAGCAATTTAGGGACTCCCCAGCATTTT
TRBJ2-7,.,many,TRBV30,CAWSVTSYEQYF,TGTGCCTGGAGTGTCACTTCCTACGAGCAGTACTTC
TRBJ2-1,TRBD1,.,TRBV29-1,CSVTSTGDAKFF,TGCAGCGTCACTTCGACAGGGGATGCGAAGTTCTTC
TRBJ2-2,TRBD1,once,TRBV5-8,CASSPDRAPRDTGELFF,TGTGCCAGCAGCCCCGACAGGGCCCCGAGGGACACCGGGGAGCTGTTTTTT
TRBJ2-3,.,.,TRBV25-1,CASSLGTSTDTQYF,TGTGCCAGCAGTCTAGGAACTAGCACAGATACGCAGTATTTT
TRBJ2-7,.,.,TRBV13,CASSLGHTYEQYF,TGTGCCAGCAGCTTAGGACATACCTACGAGCAGTACTTC
TRBJ1-5,.,.,TRBV19,CASSILAAAGGNQPQHF,TGTGCCAGTAGTATACTCGCGGCTGCCGGAGGCAATCAGCCCCAGCATTTT
TRBJ1-5,TRBD1,.,TRBV5-6,CASSSRDRGAYSNQPQHF,TGTGCCAGCAGCTCCCGGGACAGGGGCGCCTATAGCAATCAGCCCCAGCATTTT
TRBJ2-7,TRBD1,.,TRBV9,CASSPGQGQYYEQYF,TGTGCCAGCAGCCCGGGACAGGGGCAATATTACGAGCAGTACTTC
TRBJ2-1,TRBD2,.,TRBV4-1,CASSASGRGRGFF,TGCGCCAGCAGTGCTAGCGGGAGGGGACGGGGGTTCTTC
TRBJ2-7,TRBD2,.,TRBV30,CAWNAGTSGTLQYF,TGTGCCTGGAATGCCGGGACTAGCGGGACCCTCCAGTACTTC
TRBJ2-7,.,.,TRBV11-2,CASSDRWASSQQYF,TGTGCCAGCAGCGACCGATGGGCCTCTTCCCAGCAGTACTTC
TRBJ2-3,.,.,TRBV28,CASSFLDTQYF,TGTGCCAGCAGTTTCTTGGATACGCAGTATTTT
TRBJ1-2,TRBD1,.,TRBV6-5,CASSYAGTGDGYTF,TGTGCCAGCAGTTACGCCGGGACAGGGGATGGCTACACCTTC
TRBJ2-3,.,.,TRBV19,CASRLRGLVGVQENTQYF,TGTGCCAGCCGCCTACGGGGTTTGGTTGGCGTTCAGGAAAATACGCAGTATTTT